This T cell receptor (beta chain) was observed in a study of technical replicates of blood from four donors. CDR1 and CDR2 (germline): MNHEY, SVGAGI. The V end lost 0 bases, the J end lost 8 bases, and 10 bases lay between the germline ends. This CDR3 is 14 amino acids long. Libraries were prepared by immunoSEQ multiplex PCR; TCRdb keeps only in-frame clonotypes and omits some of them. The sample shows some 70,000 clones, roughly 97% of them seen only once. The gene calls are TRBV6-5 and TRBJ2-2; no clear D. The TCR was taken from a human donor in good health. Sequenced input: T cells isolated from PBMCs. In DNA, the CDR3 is TGTGCCAGCAGTTACTCGACATCGGCTGGGGAGCTGTTTTTT. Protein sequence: CASSYSTSAGELFF.